This T cell receptor beta chain came from a study of T cell repertoires in cytomegalovirus infection. Study in general: Signatures in public TCR beta sequences pointed to both CMV infection and matching HLA type.

Trimming stripped 2 bases from V and 7 bases from J, with 11 bases between. This CDR3 is built from 13 residues. Germline V gene data show CDR1 as SEHNR and CDR2 as FQNEAQ (reference sequence). There are a few counts of this clonotype. Its cognate antigen is unknown. Overall study results and limits: The ex vivo response was dominated by HLA-C-restricted CMV-specific TCR beta clonotypes. Adding up the frequency of public TCR beta families identified people who carried CMV plus the relevant HLA.

TCRdb fed the reads into MiXCR, producing one record per CDR3 protein. The sample has almost 550,000 distinct CDR3 sequences, approximately 16% seen once. Sequencing was carried out using CD8+ T cells from PBMCs. The clonotype originates from a human donor in good health (CMV status not recorded). Some clones in this sample may be carry-over from other donors' samples. The J gene is TRBJ1-2, the V gene TRBV7-9, with no clear D. CDR3 in DNA: TGTGCCAGCAGCTTAATGGACTCTTTTGGCTACACCTTC. Translating it yields CASSLMDSFGYTF.